The 4 T cell receptor beta chains below all came from one sample that was sequenced in a study of blood T cells in healthy people across ages. Combining a sample-barcoded 5' primer with a J-beta primer mix, a second PCR ran for about 7 to 12 cycles. TCRdb processed the 5' RACE reads anew with MiXCR; each CDR3 protein has one entry. The repertoire holds approximately 1.5 million distinct CDR3 sequences, with 34% as singletons. The sequencing input was blood. The source of these receptors is a woman in her 30s in good health.

J is TRBJ2-7 and V is TRBV2; 7 bases match TRBD2. The CDR3 has 14 residues. V shed 3 bases, J shed 2 bases, and the junction held 4 bases outside the gene matches. Looked up from germline, CDR1 is SNHLY and CDR2 is FYNNEI. CDR3 sequence (DNA): TGTGCCAGCAGTGAGTCTAGCGGAGCCTACGAGCAGTACTTC. The encoded protein is CASSESSGAYEQYF. Drawing the rest from reference TRBV2 and TRBJ2-7, the complete variable domain is EPEVTQTPSHQVTQMGQEVILRCVPISNHLYFYWYRQILGQKVEFLVSFYNNEISEKSEIFDDQFSVERPDGSNFTLKIRSTKLEDSAMYFCASSESSGAYEQYFGPGTRLTVT.

CDR3 protein: CASSQDPAGGPEGEQFF. CDR3 sequence (DNA): TGTGCCAGCAGCCAAGATCCCGCGGGAGGGCCTGAGGGTGAGCAGTTCTTC. The V call is TRBV3-1, the J call TRBJ2-1; 9 bases are a match to TRBD2. J gave up 9 bases and V 0 bases, and 12 bases lay outside the gene matches. This CDR3 has 17 amino acids. Germline V gene lookup returns CDR1 LGHDT and CDR2 YNNKEL (reference sequence).

This clonotype was seen a handful of times. The chain joins TRBV20-1 to TRBJ2-3; D not resolved. Trimming removed 6 bases at V and 2 bases at J, with 18 bases between. The V gene's germline CDR1 is DFQATT and CDR2 SNEGSKA (reference sequence). This CDR3 is built from 15 residues. The CDR3 DNA reads as TGCAGTGCCAACACCCCCCAGGCGAACACAGATACGCAGTATTTT. Protein: CSANTPQANTDTQYF.

This clonotype was counted ten times or more. One end of the junction fails to match germline, which may point to a read error. The chain carries TRBV7-3 and TRBJ2-1; 8 positions agree with TRBD1. The germline V gene encodes CDR1 SGHTA and CDR2 FQGTGA. CDR3 length: 15 residues. CDR3 region: CASSLNRGSYNEQFF. In DNA form, the CDR3 reads TGCGCCAGCAGCTTGAACAGGGGGTCCTACAATGAGCAGTTCTTC.